These 16 T cell receptor beta chains came from one sample sequenced in a study of T-cell memory formation after mild COVID-19. TCRdb independently ran MiXCR on the 5' RACE reads; one entry per CDR3 protein. The sample has fewer than 650,000 distinct CDR3 sequences, around 15% seen once. Sequenced material: PBMCs or a T cell subset sorted from them (not recorded which). These receptors originate from an adult woman who had mild COVID-19 (a few samples of this study predate the infection). Cell type and time point are not known.

This sequence joins TRBV9 and TRBJ2-7; maybe TRBD2 (5 bases). Trimming cost V 0 bases and J 2 bases, with 12 bases left between them. CDR1 and CDR2 (germline): SGDLS, YYNGEE. This CDR3 contains 15 residues. In DNA form, the CDR3 reads TGTGCCAGCAGCGTAGTCGCGGGTCCAACCTACGAGCAGTACTTC. Amino acids: CASSVVAGPTYEQYF.

As DNA, the CDR3 is TGCAGTGCTAGAGGGTTCCCGGGCGGCGAGCAGTACTTC. It specifies CSARGFPGGEQYF. This rearrangement joins TRBV20-1 to TRBJ2-7; unclear D gene. Trimming pared 1 base from V and 6 bases from J, leaving 13 bases between. The CDR3 totals 13 residues. Germline values: CDR1 DFQATT, CDR2 SNEGSKA (reference sequence).

In this sample, this clonotype turned up a few times. The CDR3 DNA follows: TGTGTACGCTGGTTAAGTTTTGACACTGAAGCTTTCTTT. Translation: CVRWLSFDTEAFF. The chain links TRBV27 to TRBJ1-1; no firm D call. The germline V gene encodes CDR1 MNHEY and CDR2 SMNVEV (reference sequence). There are 13 residues in the CDR3.

This clonotype was recorded a few times. The chain recombines TRBV9 with TRBJ2-1, with 11 bases lining up with TRBD2. The CDR3 is 16 amino acids. Germline CDR1 SGDLS, CDR2 YYNGEE. J was trimmed by 5 bases and V by 0 bases; bases with no gene match: 4. CDR3: CASSVGLAGRDNEQFF. The CDR3, as DNA: TGTGCCAGCAGCGTAGGACTAGCGGGGCGGGACAATGAGCAGTTCTTC.

This clonotype occurred a few times. The rearrangement joins TRBV23-1 to TRBJ2-3; D gene uncertain. TRBV23-1 is given ORF status, its function remaining uncertain. CDR3 length: 13 amino acids. Trimming shortened V by 5 bases and J by 1 base, and 7 bases separated the two germline ends. The CDR3 DNA sequence: TGCGCCAGCAGTTCAGGTTGCACAGATACGCAGTATTTT. Translated, it gives CASSSGCTDTQYF.

This clonotype occurred many times. The chain has TRBV7-9 and TRBJ1-1, with TRBD1 matching over 9 bases. This CDR3 comprises 15 residues. The V segment lost 3 bases and the J segment 0 bases; nucleotides outside the gene matches: 2. Germline V gene lookup returns CDR1 SEHNR and CDR2 FQNEAQ (reference sequence). The DNA of the CDR3 is TGTGCCAGCAGCTTGGGGACAGGGATGAACACTGAAGCTTTCTTT. Translated: CASSLGTGMNTEAFF.

The chain combines TRBV29-1 with TRBJ1-4; TRBD1 agrees at 8 bases. V trimming: 5 bases; J trimming: 7 bases; junction bases outside the gene matches: 6. The germline gives CDR1 SQVTM, CDR2 ANQGSEA. The CDR3 totals 13 residues. The CDR3 spells CSVHTGGPEKLFF. The DNA of the CDR3 is TGCAGCGTTCACACAGGGGGACCTGAAAAACTGTTTTTT.

The chain recombines TRBV20-1 with TRBJ2-7, with D perhaps being TRBD1 or TRBD2 (5 bases each). CDR3 size: 14 residues. V was clipped by 1 base and J by 2 bases, with 12 bases between them. The germline V gene has CDR1 DFQATT and CDR2 SNEGSKA (reference sequence). CDR3 region: CSARVERGAYEQYF. In DNA, the CDR3 is TGCAGTGCTAGAGTTGAGCGAGGGGCCTACGAGCAGTACTTC.

This chain connects TRBV5-6 to TRBJ2-3; D is undetermined. Trimming pared 0 bases from V and 3 bases from J, leaving 8 bases between. This CDR3 region has 14 residues. Germline V gives CDR1 SGHDT, CDR2 YYEEEE. Here the CDR3 DNA reads TGTGCCAGCAGCTTGGTACCCCAGACAGATACGCAGTATTTT. This translates into CASSLVPQTDTQYF.

This chain joins TRBV19 and TRBJ1-1; TRBD1 might be the D (5 bases). CDR3 size: 14 residues. Germline CDR1 is LNHDA and CDR2 is SQIVND (reference sequence). Trimming pared 4 bases from V and 1 base from J, leaving 10 bases between. In nucleotides, the CDR3 is TGTGCCAGTAGTAAGGGACGCCGGAACACTGAAGCTTTCTTT. As protein: CASSKGRRNTEAFF.

The DNA of the CDR3 is TGTGCCAGCAGTCTCCAGGCTAGCGCGGTGAATGAGCAGTTCTTC. Protein: CASSLQASAVNEQFF. The chain has TRBV6-5 and TRBJ2-1, with D possibly matching TRBD2 (6 bases). The CDR3 runs 15 residues. CDR1 is MNHEY, CDR2 SVGAGI, per germline. V lost 5 bases and J 7 bases, leaving 18 bases between the germline ends.

This rearrangement joins TRBV9 to TRBJ1-2; D gene uncertain. The germline V gene has CDR1 SGDLS and CDR2 YYNGEE. With 5 bases removed from V and 2 bases from J, the gap between germline ends came to 16 bases. The CDR3 is 15 amino acids. Here the CDR3 DNA reads TGTGCCAGCAGGGGAATGAGAGGGCAGAACTATGGCTACACCTTC. This encodes CASRGMRGQNYGYTF.

A few counts support this clonotype. The chain employs TRBV7-8 and TRBJ1-6, with 9 bases identical to TRBD1. Germline V gene lookup returns CDR1 SGHVS and CDR2 FQNEAQ. The CDR3 is made up of 15 amino acids. The trim removed 5 bases at V and 10 bases at J, leaving 9 bases unmatched. CDR3 nucleotides: TGTGCCAGCAGCCCCAACAGGGGGCTAAGATCACCCCTCCACTTT. It is translated as CASSPNRGLRSPLHF.

This clonotype occurred many times. The genes are TRBV3-1 and TRBJ2-1, with D possibly being TRBD2 (6 bases). Trimming took 4 bases from V and 8 from J, leaving 18 bases between them. Per the germline V gene, CDR1 is LGHDT and CDR2 is YNNKEL (reference sequence). The CDR3 totals 15 residues. The DNA for the CDR3 is TGTGCCAGCAGCCTCCGGGCGGGCTGGGGGGATGAGCAGTTCTTC. As protein: CASSLRAGWGDEQFF.

J is TRBJ2-1 and V is TRBV20-1, with 10 bases matching TRBD2. V was clipped by 5 bases and J by 15 bases; unmatched bases: 16. Germline lookup yields CDR1 DFQATT and CDR2 SNEGSKA (reference sequence). The CDR3 covers 14 residues. CDR3 amino acids: CSALLAGTSVQRFF. CDR3 sequence (DNA): TGCAGTGCTCTTTTGGCCGGGACTAGCGTACAGCGGTTCTTC.

This clonotype was detected ten times or more. The chain carries TRBV29-1 and TRBJ2-2; no clear D. CDR1 is SQVTM and CDR2 is ANQGSEA in the germline V gene. Between the trimmed V and J ends, which lost 4 bases and 4 bases, there was a span of 7 bases. The CDR3 has 12 amino acids. The CDR3 DNA is TGCAGCGTTGGGCAGGCCACCGGGGAGCTGTTTTTT. Encoded protein: CSVGQATGELFF.